Sequencing of this TCR beta chain was carried out in a study of T-cell memory formation after mild COVID-19. Study results and limitations: Clones contracting over day 15 to 85 were CD4/CD8 balanced, with later expanders leaning CD4+.

Barcoded TCR alpha and TCR beta cDNA libraries with UMIs came from 5'RACE using constant-segment primers. TCRdb independently ran MiXCR on the 5' RACE reads; one entry per CDR3 protein. The sample holds about 210,000 distinct CDR3 sequences, over 9.5% seen once. The germline V gene encodes CDR1 SGHTA and CDR2 FQGNSA. V shed 5 bases, J shed 2 bases, and the junction held 13 bases outside the gene matches. This CDR3 spans 17 amino acids. About this clonotype: Its specificity is unknown.

Sequenced input: PBMCs or a T cell subset sorted from them (not recorded which). The receptor was derived from a young man who had mild COVID-19 (a few samples of this study predate the infection). Cell type and time point are not known. The chain combines TRBV7-2 with TRBJ1-2, with TRBD1 matching 8 bases. CDR3 nucleotide sequence: TGTGCCAGCAGCCGAACCTCAGGGGGCGGCCCGAACTATGGCTACACCTTC. It encodes CASSRTSGGGPNYGYTF.